The TCR beta chain described here comes from a study of blood T cell repertoires in COVID-19. As for the study in general: The United States, Italy and Spain were the sources of the acute and convalescent COVID-19 samples.

The table lists this clone with a few counts. The CDR3 is 14 residues long. Trimming pared 4 bases from V and 4 bases from J, leaving 13 bases between. The germline gives CDR1 SEHNR, CDR2 FQNEAQ (reference sequence). Original handling: Estimation of nucleated cell counts was performed using reference gene primer amplification. Only in-frame clones appear in the TCRdb table, and some are missing; sequencing was by immunoSEQ multiplex PCR. That table gives V, J and clone size, and the DNA gave D and trimming. The sample contains around 87,000 clones, 75% to 90% of which appear only once. The receptor was isolated from a human donor with active COVID-19. The donor label of this sample is uncertain. This rearrangement joins TRBV7-9 to TRBJ1-1; D may be TRBD1 (5 bases). The source material was peripheral blood. CDR3 DNA: TGTGCCAGCAGCTACGTCCCTACAGGCACTGAAGCTTTCTTT. It yields the protein CASSYVPTGTEAFF.